One sample yielded the 24 T cell receptor beta chains listed below, sequenced in a study of Graves' ophthalmopathy and Graves' hyperthyroidism. RNA transcripts were the source from which TCR beta CDR3 regions were amplified. A first-round RT-PCR used HTBI primers, followed by a second-round multiplex PCR. TCRdb called the multiplex PCR reads again in MiXCR, with one record for every CDR3 protein. Among approximately 210,000 distinct CDR3 sequences listed, around a fifth were seen once. Sequencing input: peripheral blood. These receptors were obtained from a woman in her forties or fifties with Graves' ophthalmopathy.

With respect to this clonotype: A much larger clone differs from this one at a single base, so this may be a read error. The CDR3 nucleotides are TGTGCCAGCAGCCCAATAAACACCGGGGAGCTGTTTTTT. Its translation: CASSPINTGELFF. This rearrangement joins TRBV28 to TRBJ2-2; D is uncertain. The CDR3 covers 13 residues. Trimming removed 6 bases from V and 2 bases from J, with 7 bases in between. Germline values: CDR1 MDHEN, CDR2 SYDVKM.

At least ten counts were recorded for this clonotype. The chain employs TRBV20-1 and TRBJ2-7; possible D gene TRBD1, 5 bases. The CDR3 spans 16 residues. Deletions cut 3 bases from V and 5 bases from J, with 23 bases between. CDR1 and CDR2 (germline): DFQATT, SNEGSKA (reference sequence). The CDR3 loop reads CSASGSVARGDHEQYF. The CDR3 coding sequence is TGCAGTGCTAGTGGTTCCGTGGCTAGGGGCGACCACGAGCAGTACTTC.

In this sample, this clonotype turned up many times. This rearrangement joins TRBV10-3 to TRBJ1-5; possibly TRBD1 for D (6 bases). V was clipped by 9 bases and J by 3 bases, with 9 bases between them. The CDR3 has 12 amino acids. Per germline, CDR1 ENHRY and CDR2 SYGVKD. CDR3 residues: CAIGQNNQPQHF. Here the CDR3 DNA reads TGTGCCATAGGACAGAACAATCAGCCCCAGCATTTT.

This clonotype has at least ten counts. This chain connects TRBV6-6 to TRBJ2-7, with 9 positions matching TRBD2. This CDR3 has 14 residues. Germline lookup yields CDR1 MNHNY and CDR2 SVGAGI (reference sequence). V was pared by 6 bases and J by 2 bases, with 5 bases of the junction left unmatched. The CDR3 DNA sequence: TGTGCCAGCAGGACTAGCGGTGGGGCCTACGAGCAGTACTTC. It is translated as CASRTSGGAYEQYF.

In this sample, this clonotype turned up many times. V and J are TRBV12-3 or TRBV12-4 and TRBJ1-1, with D possibly matching TRBD1 (5 bases). Deletions cut 3 bases from V and 2 bases from J, with 7 bases between. The CDR3 consists of 13 residues. CDR3 DNA: TGTGCCAGCAGTTTCGGGGCTAACACTGAAGCTTTCTTT. This encodes CASSFGANTEAFF.

There are many counts of this clonotype. In nucleotides, the CDR3 is TGCAGTGCTAGAGATTCGGTGGGTGCAGGACTTTCAACTAACTATGGCTACACCTTC. Protein: CSARDSVGAGLSTNYGYTF. This chain connects TRBV20-1 to TRBJ1-2; D gene uncertain. V shed 0 bases and J shed 0 bases, with 23 bases lying between them. CDR1 and CDR2 (germline): DFQATT, SNEGSKA (reference sequence). The CDR3 spans 19 residues.

V usage is TRBV18 and J usage is TRBJ2-7, with a weak D call TRBD2 (5 bases). CDR3 length equals 15 residues. V was pared by 6 bases and J by 0 bases, with 15 bases between. Germline CDR1 reads KGHSH; CDR2 reads LQKENI. DNA for the CDR3: TGTGCCAGCTCGAGCAATCCGGGGAGCTCCTACGAGCAGTACTTC. Amino acids: CASSSNPGSSYEQYF.

A remark on this clonotype: This may be a read error, as it is one base from a much larger clone. The V gene is TRBV4-2, the J gene TRBJ2-5; 9 bases line up with TRBD2. CDR1 and CDR2 (germline): LGHNA, YNFKEQ. The CDR3 sequence is 15 residues long. CDR3 region: CANSQSGRYQETQYF. Here the CDR3 DNA reads TGTGCCAACAGCCAAAGCGGGAGGTACCAAGAGACCCAGTACTTC.

This clonotype appeared many times. Sequence at one end of the junction differs from germline and may be a read error. V gene TRBV6-1 combines with J gene TRBJ2-5, with D possibly matching TRBD2 (5 bases). The germline V gene has CDR1 MNHNS and CDR2 SASEGT. The CDR3 length is 12 residues. The DNA of the CDR3 is TGTGCCAGCAGTGATGTTGGGCGGCCGGGGAACTTC. Translation gives CASSDVGRPGNF.

The table lists this clonotype with many counts. The V and J genes are TRBV4-1 and TRBJ1-1; D remains ambiguous. CDR1 is MGHRA and CDR2 is YSYEKL in the germline V gene. V dropped 1 base and J dropped 5 bases, with 8 bases sitting between them. The CDR3 is made up of 13 amino acids. In nucleotides, the CDR3 is TGCGCCAGCAGCCAAGTCACGGGTACTGAAGCTTTCTTT. Protein sequence: CASSQVTGTEAFF.

The rearrangement joins TRBV6-1 to TRBJ2-2; a weak D match, TRBD2 (6 bases). The length of the CDR3 is 15 residues. Between the trimmed V and J ends, which lost 5 bases and 0 bases, there was a span of 10 bases. Germline V gene lookup returns CDR1 MNHNS and CDR2 SASEGT. CDR3 protein: CASSRDLANTGELFF. CDR3 nucleotides: TGTGCCAGCAGTCGGGACTTAGCGAACACCGGGGAGCTGTTTTTT.

This clonotype was picked up a small number of times. The chain links TRBV3-1 to TRBJ2-7; D call uncertain. V lost 0 bases to trimming and J lost 1 base, with 13 bases between them. Germline V gene data show CDR1 as LGHDT and CDR2 as YNNKEL (reference sequence). This CDR3 contains 16 residues. The CDR3 nucleotides are TGTGCCAGCAGCCAAGAACGGACCCCCTCGTCCTACGAGCAGTACTTC. Amino acids: CASSQERTPSSYEQYF.

This sequence joins TRBV24-1 and TRBJ2-5; 10 bases are shared with TRBD1. This CDR3 has 19 residues. With V trimmed by 0 bases and J by 3 bases, 12 bases remained unmatched. CDR1 and CDR2 (germline): KGHDR, SFDVKD. The CDR3 here is CATSDLRRGVTGGEETQYF. As DNA, the CDR3 is TGTGCCACCAGTGATTTGCGCCGGGGGGTGACAGGGGGCGAAGAGACCCAGTACTTC.

This chain links TRBV24-1 with TRBJ1-5; maybe TRBD1 (5 bases). V lost 4 bases and J 5 bases, leaving 11 bases between the germline ends. Germline V CDR1 and CDR2: KGHDR, SFDVKD. This CDR3 region has 14 residues. The CDR3 nucleotides read TGTGCCACCAGTGACCCTGGGACCGATCAGCCCCAGCATTTT. Translation: CATSDPGTDQPQHF.

The chain couples TRBV11-2 to TRBJ2-6, with unresolved D. CDR1 and CDR2 from the germline V gene are SGHAT and FQNNGV. This CDR3 is built from 13 residues. Between the trimmed V and J ends, which lost 0 bases and 4 bases, there was a span of 1 base. Here the CDR3 DNA reads TGTGCCAGCAGCTTAGACGGGGCCAACGTCCTGACTTTC. This translates into CASSLDGANVLTF.

The chain joins TRBV30 to TRBJ2-3; a weak D match, TRBD2 (6 bases). Trimming stripped 5 bases from V and 4 bases from J, with 13 bases between. The CDR3 totals 13 residues. In germline, CDR1 is GTSNPN, CDR2 SVGIG (reference sequence). This CDR3 is CAWGTQSSDTQYF. In DNA form, the CDR3 reads TGTGCCTGGGGGACTCAAAGCTCAGATACGCAGTATTTT. Complete variable domain (other parts from reference TRBV30 and TRBJ2-3): SQTIHQWPATLVQPVGSPLSLECTVEGTSNPNLYWYRQAAGRGLQLLFYSVGIGQISSEVPQNLSASRPQDRQFILSSKKLLLSDSGFYLCAWGTQSSDTQYFGPGTRLTVL.

This clonotype was seen repeatedly, ten times or more. The chain joins TRBV7-2 to TRBJ2-2, with D possibly matching TRBD2 (6 bases). The CDR3 consists of 17 residues. Germline V gene data show CDR1 as SGHTA and CDR2 as FQGNSA. V lost 0 bases and J lost 0, with 11 bases in between. The CDR3 reads CASSLAWGGANTGELFF. CDR3 DNA: TGTGCCAGCAGCTTAGCTTGGGGCGGGGCGAACACCGGGGAGCTGTTTTTT.

This chain uses TRBV28 with TRBJ1-1; D may be TRBD1 (5 bases). Per germline, CDR1 MDHEN and CDR2 SYDVKM. The CDR3 sequence is 16 residues long. With 3 bases removed from V and 1 base from J, the gap between germline ends came to 15 bases. The CDR3 protein is CASSFGGIGRNTEAFF. The CDR3 region has the DNA TGTGCCAGCAGTTTTGGGGGGATAGGTAGGAACACTGAAGCTTTCTTT.

V gene TRBV30 combines with J gene TRBJ2-6, with D perhaps TRBD1 (5 bases). The germline CDR1 and CDR2 sequences are GTSNPN and SVGIG (reference sequence). Trimming took off 4 bases at V and 2 bases at J, with 12 bases between the two ends. The CDR3 is made up of 15 amino acids. The CDR3 sequence: CAWTRAGAGANVLTF. The CDR3 DNA sequence: TGTGCCTGGACCAGGGCCGGAGCTGGGGCCAACGTCCTGACTTTC.

This clonotype was recorded many times. This chain connects TRBV25-1 to TRBJ1-6; weak D call: TRBD1 (6 bases). CDR1 and CDR2 (germline): MGHDK, SYGVNS. The CDR3 length is 16 residues. V was trimmed by 2 bases and J by 11 bases, leaving 19 bases between them. As DNA, the CDR3 is TGTGCCAGCAGTGAAATGACAGGTTCGGCGACTCCACCCCTCCACTTT. It codes for CASSEMTGSATPPLHF.

This clonotype was picked up many times. V usage is TRBV6-2 or TRBV6-3 and J usage is TRBJ1-5, with D maybe TRBD1 (6 bases). The V end was cut by 6 bases, the J end by 10 bases, with 16 bases between. The CDR3 spans 13 residues. CDR1 and CDR2 (germline): MNHEY, SVGEGT. The CDR3: CASSPGVRGPQHF. Here the CDR3 DNA reads TGTGCCAGCAGCCCAGGGGTTCGGGGTCCCCAGCATTTT.

At least ten counts were recorded for this clonotype. J is TRBJ1-6 and V is TRBV11-2; unclear D gene. V gave up 0 bases and J gave up 12 bases, with 9 bases separating them. CDR3 length equals 13 residues. From germline, CDR1 is SGHAT and CDR2 FQNNGV. The CDR3 loop is CASSLEATLPLHF. In DNA form, the CDR3 reads TGTGCCAGCAGCTTAGAAGCGACCCTACCCCTCCACTTT.

This clonotype was counted ten times or more. The chain couples TRBV6-1 to TRBJ1-2; 8 nucleotides line up with TRBD1. Losses at the gene ends were 3 bases for V and 3 bases for J; bases not matched to a gene: 6. This CDR3 has 15 residues. Germline V CDR1 and CDR2: MNHNS, SASEGT. CDR3 nucleotide sequence: TGTGCCAGCAGTGAGGATCAGGGGGCTCACTATGGCTACACCTTC. This gives the protein CASSEDQGAHYGYTF.

The chain is built from TRBV10-2 and TRBJ2-5; either TRBD1 or TRBD2 may supply D (5 bases each). Between the trimmed V and J ends, which lost 6 bases and 12 bases, there was a span of 14 bases. The CDR3 has 11 amino acids. CDR1 WSHSY and CDR2 SAAADI come from the germline V gene. The CDR3 DNA is TGCGCCAGCAGCCAAGGGGAAGCGGAGTACTTC. Its protein is CASSQGEAEYF.